The 5 T cell receptor beta chains listed next were all sequenced from one sample in a study of T cells after yellow fever vaccination. TCRdb recomputed calls from the 5' RACE reads with MiXCR, one row per CDR3 protein. This sample has about 350,000 distinct CDR3 sequences, with under 15% found just once. This sample comprised CD4+ T cells sorted from PBMCs, obtained 15 days after the yellow fever booster vaccination. These receptors came from a man aged 18 to 30 who received the YFV17D yellow fever vaccine.

The table lists this clonotype with many counts. CDR3 in DNA: TGCGCCAGCAGCCCTGGGCCCCCCCGGAAGTATAATTCACCCCTCCACTTT. It encodes CASSPGPPRKYNSPLHF. The chain combines TRBV4-1 with TRBJ1-6, with unresolved D. Deletions cut 4 bases from V and 4 bases from J, with 17 bases between. Germline V gives CDR1 MGHRA, CDR2 YSYEKL. The CDR3 contains 17 residues.

In this sample, this clonotype turned up a few times. This chain uses TRBV7-2 with TRBJ1-6; D possibly corresponds to TRBD1 (6 bases). Trimming left V 4 bases short and J 7 bases short, with 14 bases between. The germline CDR1 and CDR2 sequences are SGHTA and FQGNSA. This CDR3 spans 15 amino acids. This chain's CDR3 is CASSSGGALNSPLHF. The CDR3 DNA follows: TGTGCCAGCAGCTCGGGGGGGGCTCTCAATTCACCCCTCCACTTT. Complete variable domain (other parts from reference TRBV7-2 and TRBJ1-6): GAGVSQSPSNKVTEKGKDVELRCDPISGHTALYWYRQSLGQGLEFLIYFQGNSAPDKSGLPSDRFSAERTGGSVSTLTIQRTQQEDSAVYLCASSSGGALNSPLHFGNGTRLTVT.

This clonotype was found a few times. The chain links TRBV4-1 to TRBJ2-2; TRBD2 matches 9 bases. The CDR3 is 21 residues long. Germline V lookup: CDR1 MGHRA, CDR2 YSYEKL. J gave up 7 bases and V 0 bases, and 21 bases lay outside the gene matches. CDR3 sequence: CASSQDGGGAGFFLSRGELFF. The CDR3 nucleotides are TGCGCCAGCAGCCAAGATGGCGGGGGGGCAGGGTTCTTCCTTTCTCGCGGGGAGCTGTTTTTT.

This clonotype was detected many times. V gene TRBV9 combines with J gene TRBJ2-1; tentative D call: TRBD2 (6 bases). Germline-derived CDR1 and CDR2 are SGDLS and YYNGEE. Trimming took off 0 bases at V and 4 bases at J, with 8 bases between the two ends. The CDR3 spans 14 residues. The CDR3 DNA sequence: TGTGCCAGCAGCGTAGCGGCGGGATACAATGAGCAGTTCTTC. It codes for CASSVAAGYNEQFF.

The rearrangement joins TRBV13 to TRBJ2-5, with TRBD2 matching over 7 bases. With 0 bases clipped from V and 3 bases from J, the junction kept 7 bases outside the gene matches. Germline CDR1 PRHDT, CDR2 FYEKMQ (reference sequence). The CDR3 contains 16 residues. The DNA for the CDR3 is TGTGCCAGCAGCTTAGGCCTAAGAAGCGGGGAAGAGACCCAGTACTTC. It codes for CASSLGLRSGEETQYF.